The clone carrying this T cell receptor beta chain was seen at least ten times. Its target is not known. This record comes from a study of CD8 T cells in ankylosing spondylitis. Study-level points and caveats: Several highly homologous variants made up a TCR beta motif that seemed to typify ankylosing spondylitis blood. Clones tied to disease were said to be significantly enriched in matched ankylosing spondylitis synovial fluid.

From germline, CDR1 is MNHEY and CDR2 SVGAGI. The CDR3 covers 16 residues. V trimming: 6 bases; J trimming: 1 base; junction bases outside the gene matches: 5. In TCRdb, the 5' RACE reads were re-called with MiXCR into one record per CDR3 protein. The sample lists over 25,000 distinct CDR3 sequences, roughly 8.6% occurring once. This TCR derives from a male donor with ankylosing spondylitis or in good health (not recorded which). V gene TRBV6-5 combines with J gene TRBJ2-3; 12 bases are shared with TRBD2. The sequencing input was blood. This CDR3 reads CASSLTSGGGTDTQYF. CDR3 sequence (DNA): TGTGCCAGCAGCTTGACTAGCGGGGGTGGCACAGATACGCAGTATTTT.